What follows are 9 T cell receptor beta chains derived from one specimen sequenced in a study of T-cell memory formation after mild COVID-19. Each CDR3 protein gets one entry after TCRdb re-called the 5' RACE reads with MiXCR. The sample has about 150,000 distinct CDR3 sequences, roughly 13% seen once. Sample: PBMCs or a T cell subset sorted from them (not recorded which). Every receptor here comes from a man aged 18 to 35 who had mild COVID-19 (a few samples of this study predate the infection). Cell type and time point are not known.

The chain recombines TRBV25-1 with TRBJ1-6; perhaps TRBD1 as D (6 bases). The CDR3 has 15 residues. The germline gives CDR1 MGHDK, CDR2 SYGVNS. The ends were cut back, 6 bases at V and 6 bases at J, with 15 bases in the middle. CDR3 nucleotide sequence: TGTGCCAGCAGCGAAGGGGGGAAATCTAATTCACCCCTCCACTTT. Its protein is CASSEGGKSNSPLHF.

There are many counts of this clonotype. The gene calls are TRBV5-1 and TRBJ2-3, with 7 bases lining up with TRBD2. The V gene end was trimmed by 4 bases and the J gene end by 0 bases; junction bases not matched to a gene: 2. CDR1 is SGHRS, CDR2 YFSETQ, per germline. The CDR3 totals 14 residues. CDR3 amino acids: CASSRTSSTDTQYF. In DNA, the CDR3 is TGCGCCAGCAGCAGGACTAGTAGCACAGATACGCAGTATTTT.

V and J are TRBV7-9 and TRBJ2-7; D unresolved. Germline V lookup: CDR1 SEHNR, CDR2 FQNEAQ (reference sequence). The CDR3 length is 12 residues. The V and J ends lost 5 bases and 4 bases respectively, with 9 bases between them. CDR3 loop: CASSPVFYEQYF. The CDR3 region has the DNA TGTGCCAGCAGCCCCGTTTTTTACGAGCAGTACTTC.

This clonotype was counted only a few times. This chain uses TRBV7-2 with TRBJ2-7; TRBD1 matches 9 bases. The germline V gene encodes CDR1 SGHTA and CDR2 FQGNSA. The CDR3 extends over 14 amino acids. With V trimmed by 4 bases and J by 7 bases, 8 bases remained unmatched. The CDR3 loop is CASSSDRGFGEQYF. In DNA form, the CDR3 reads TGTGCCAGCAGCTCCGACAGGGGGTTTGGGGAGCAGTACTTC.

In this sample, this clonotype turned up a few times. The CDR3 DNA follows: TGCGCCAGCAGCGGAACAGGGGGCGCAGAAGGAGGCTACACCTTC. It codes for CASSGTGGAEGGYTF. V gene TRBV5-1 combines with J gene TRBJ1-2; 9 bases align to TRBD1. The CDR3 runs 15 residues. J was trimmed by 8 bases and V by 4 bases; bases with no gene match: 12. Germline CDR1 SGHRS, CDR2 YFSETQ.

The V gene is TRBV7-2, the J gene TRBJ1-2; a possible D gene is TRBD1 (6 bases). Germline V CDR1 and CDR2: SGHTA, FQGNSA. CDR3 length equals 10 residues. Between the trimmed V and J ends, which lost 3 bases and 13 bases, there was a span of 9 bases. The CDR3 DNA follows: TGTGCCAGCAGCTTCGACAGGCCCACCTTC. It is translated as CASSFDRPTF.

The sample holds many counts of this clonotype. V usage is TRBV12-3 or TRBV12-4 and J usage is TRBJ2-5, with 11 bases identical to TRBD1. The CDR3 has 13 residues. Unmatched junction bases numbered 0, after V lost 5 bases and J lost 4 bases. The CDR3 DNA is TGTGCCAGCAGTGGACAGGGGGCAGAGACCCAGTACTTC. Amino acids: CASSGQGAETQYF.

The CDR3 region is CSQQGPDTQYF. The CDR3 DNA sequence: TGCAGTCAACAGGGGCCAGATACGCAGTATTTT. This chain uses TRBV20-1 with TRBJ2-3; TRBD1 matches at 7 bases. The CDR3 has 11 residues. Germline CDR1 is DFQATT and CDR2 is SNEGSKA (reference sequence). V lost 8 bases and J lost 4; bases outside the gene matches: 3.

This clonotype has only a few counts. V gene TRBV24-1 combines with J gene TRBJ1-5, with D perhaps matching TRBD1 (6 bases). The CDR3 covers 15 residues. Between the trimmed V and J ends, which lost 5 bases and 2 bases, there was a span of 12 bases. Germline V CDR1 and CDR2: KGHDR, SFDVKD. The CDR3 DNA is TGTGCCACCAGTGCCGCAGGGGAGGGCAATCAGCCCCAGCATTTT. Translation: CATSAAGEGNQPQHF.